This is a list of T cell receptor beta chains from one sample in a study of blood T cells in healthy people across ages. MiXCR, applied by TCRdb to the 5' RACE reads, yields one record per CDR3 protein. The table has over 950,000 distinct CDR3 sequences, around two fifths seen once. Sample: blood. The origin of the receptors is a man between 18 and 35 years old in good health. The CDR3 runs from the conserved cysteine through the conserved F or W. Fields, in order: V gene, J gene, D gene, clone size, CDR3 protein, CDR3 DNA. A D gene is named only where the DNA matches it firmly. Part of the rows lack a size; the others show once, few, many or a class for expanded clones.

V: TRBV24-1
J: TRBJ2-3
D: NA
size: NA
CDR3: CATSDGGHFSDTQYF
DNA: TGTGCCACCAGCGACGGGGGACATTTCTCAGATACGCAGTATTTT

V: TRBV7-2
J: TRBJ1-6
D: NA
size: NA
CDR3: CASALSQGNNSPLHF
DNA: TGTGCCAGCGCTCTCAGCCAAGGGAATAATTCACCCCTCCACTTT

V: TRBV12-3/TRBV12-4
J: TRBJ1-1
D: NA
size: NA
CDR3: CASSSRVNEAFF
DNA: TGTGCCAGCAGCAGCCGGGTTAACGAAGCTTTCTTT

V: TRBV4-3
J: TRBJ2-3
D: NA
size: NA
CDR3: CASSQEPSGQNADTQYF
DNA: TGCGCCAGCAGCCAAGAGCCATCGGGACAAAATGCGGATACGCAGTATTTT

V: TRBV12-3/TRBV12-4
J: TRBJ2-3
D: NA
size: NA
CDR3: CASSLGLAHPDTQYF
DNA: TGTGCCAGCAGTTTAGGTCTAGCGCATCCCGATACGCAGTATTTT

V: TRBV9
J: TRBJ1-1
D: NA
size: few
CDR3: CASSRGEQTAEAFF
DNA: TGTGCCAGCAGTCGCGGAGAGCAGACGGCTGAAGCTTTCTTT

V: TRBV28
J: TRBJ2-1
D: NA
size: few
CDR3: CASEGTAGANEQFF
DNA: TGTGCCAGCGAAGGAACAGCCGGGGCCAATGAGCAGTTCTTC

V: TRBV30
J: TRBJ1-1
D: NA
size: NA
CDR3: CAWSTRRNTEAFF
DNA: TGTGCCTGGAGTACCAGGAGAAACACTGAAGCTTTCTTT

V: TRBV6-6
J: TRBJ1-2
D: NA
size: NA
CDR3: CASNLNRVNYGYTF
DNA: TGTGCCAGCAACCTAAACAGGGTTAACTATGGCTACACCTTC

V: TRBV27
J: TRBJ1-1
D: NA
size: NA
CDR3: CASKKAMNTEAFF
DNA: TGTGCCAGCAAGAAGGCGATGAACACTGAAGCTTTCTTT

V: TRBV12-5
J: TRBJ1-2
D: TRBD1
size: few
CDR3: CASGPASTGIGGYTF
DNA: TGTGCTAGTGGTCCGGCCTCGACAGGGATCGGTGGCTACACCTTC

V: TRBV12-3/TRBV12-4
J: TRBJ1-5
D: NA
size: few
CDR3: CASSLESSPNQPQHF
DNA: TGTGCCAGCAGTTTAGAGTCCAGCCCGAATCAGCCCCAGCATTTT

V: TRBV12-3/TRBV12-4
J: TRBJ2-5
D: TRBD1
size: many
CDR3: CASRRTGVSETQYF
DNA: TGTGCCAGCAGAAGGACAGGGGTATCAGAGACCCAGTACTTC

V: TRBV7-2
J: TRBJ2-7
D: NA
size: few
CDR3: CASSLVWRNYEQYF
DNA: TGTGCCAGCAGCTTAGTGTGGAGAAACTACGAGCAGTACTTC

V: TRBV4-3
J: TRBJ2-1
D: TRBD1
size: NA
CDR3: CASSQELTGTDIRNEQFF
DNA: TGCGCCAGCAGCCAAGAGTTAACCGGGACAGACATCCGCAATGAGCAGTTCTTC

V: TRBV12-3/TRBV12-4
J: TRBJ1-2
D: NA
size: NA
CDR3: CASSFPRGNRQHYGYTF
DNA: TGTGCCAGCAGTTTCCCCAGGGGAAATCGACAGCACTATGGCTACACCTTC

V: TRBV4-3
J: TRBJ2-1
D: NA
size: many
CDR3: CASSQDSGNEQFF
DNA: TGCGCCAGCAGCCAAGATTCCGGCAATGAGCAGTTCTTC

V: TRBV7-2
J: TRBJ2-3
D: TRBD2
size: NA
CDR3: CAGRAQRDTDTQYF
DNA: TGTGCCGGCCGAGCCCAGCGGGACACAGATACGCAGTATTTT

V: TRBV30
J: TRBJ1-2
D: NA
size: few
CDR3: CAWSVSVNYGYTF
DNA: TGTGCCTGGAGTGTGTCAGTGAACTATGGCTACACCTTC

V: TRBV20-1
J: TRBJ1-1
D: TRBD1
size: NA
CDR3: CSPDREFAEAFF
DNA: TGCAGTCCCGACAGGGAATTTGCTGAAGCTTTCTTT

V: TRBV10-3
J: TRBJ1-1
D: NA
size: NA
CDR3: CATTDGILGTEAFF
DNA: TGTGCCACCACCGACGGGATTTTGGGCACTGAAGCTTTCTTT

V: TRBV6-2/TRBV6-3
J: TRBJ1-5
D: NA
size: NA
CDR3: CASSYKGLKGNQPQHF
DNA: TGTGCCAGCAGTTACAAGGGATTGAAGGGCAATCAGCCCCAGCATTTT

V: TRBV20-1
J: TRBJ2-3
D: NA
size: few
CDR3: CSASGDTQYF
DNA: TGCAGTGCTAGCGGAGATACGCAGTATTTT

V: TRBV27
J: TRBJ2-3
D: NA
size: few
CDR3: CASGDLPMQYF
DNA: TGTGCCAGCGGGGACCTCCCTATGCAGTATTTT

V: TRBV6-5
J: TRBJ2-5
D: TRBD2
size: NA
CDR3: CASSYGWGGIGGQETQYF
DNA: TGTGCCAGCAGTTACGGGTGGGGGGGGATAGGAGGACAAGAGACCCAGTACTTC

V: TRBV4-1
J: TRBJ1-4
D: NA
size: NA
CDR3: CASSQEIVISRGFNEKLFF
DNA: TGCGCCAGCAGCCAAGAAATAGTGATCTCAAGAGGGTTTAATGAAAAACTGTTTTTT